This T cell receptor beta chain was found in a study of T cells in Graves' hyperthyroidism and ophthalmopathy. Investigators excluded patients with uncontrolled infection, other autoimmune disease, pregnancy or lactation. About this clonotype: What it recognizes is unknown.

Amplification targeted TCR beta CDR3 regions from RNA transcripts. HTBI primers were the set used in a first-round RT-PCR of the TCR CDR3. TCRdb re-called the multiplex PCR reads with MiXCR, one entry per CDR3 protein. The table includes approximately 400,000 distinct CDR3 sequences, about a sixth detected once. Study conclusions and caveats: Appearing also in blood were most of the thyroid clonotypes expanded above 0.001.

The CDR3 runs to 15 residues. The germline CDR1 and CDR2 sequences are SGHRS and YFSETQ. The V end was cut by 0 bases, the J end by 1 base, with 10 bases between. This rearrangement joins TRBV5-1 to TRBJ2-5; D is unresolved. Sequencing was done on a sample of blood. The receptor was derived from a woman younger than 30 with Graves' hyperthyroidism. CDR3 protein: CASSLGRDPQETQYF. In DNA form, the CDR3 reads TGCGCCAGCAGCTTGGGCCGAGATCCCCAAGAGACCCAGTACTTC.